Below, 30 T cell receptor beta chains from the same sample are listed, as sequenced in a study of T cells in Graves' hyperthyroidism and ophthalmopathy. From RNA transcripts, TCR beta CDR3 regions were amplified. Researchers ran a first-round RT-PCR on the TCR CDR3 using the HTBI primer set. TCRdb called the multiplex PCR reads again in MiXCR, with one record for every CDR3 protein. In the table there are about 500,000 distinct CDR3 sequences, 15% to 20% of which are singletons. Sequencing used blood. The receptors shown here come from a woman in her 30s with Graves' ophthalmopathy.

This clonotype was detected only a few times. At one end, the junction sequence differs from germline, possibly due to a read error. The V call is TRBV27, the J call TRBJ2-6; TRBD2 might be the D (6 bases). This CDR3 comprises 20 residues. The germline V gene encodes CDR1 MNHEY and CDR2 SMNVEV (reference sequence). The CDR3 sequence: CASRRYPGGEGLSWANVLTF. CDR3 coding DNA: TGTGCCAGCAGAAGATACCCGGGTGGAGAGGGACTCTCTTGGGCCAACGTCCTGACTTTC.

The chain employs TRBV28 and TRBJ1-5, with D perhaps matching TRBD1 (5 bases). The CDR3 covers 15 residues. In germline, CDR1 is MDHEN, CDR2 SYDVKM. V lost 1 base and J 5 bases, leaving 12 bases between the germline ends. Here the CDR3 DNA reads TGTGCCAGCAGTTTATTTAAGAGGGGAGATCAGCCCCAGCATTTT. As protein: CASSLFKRGDQPQHF.

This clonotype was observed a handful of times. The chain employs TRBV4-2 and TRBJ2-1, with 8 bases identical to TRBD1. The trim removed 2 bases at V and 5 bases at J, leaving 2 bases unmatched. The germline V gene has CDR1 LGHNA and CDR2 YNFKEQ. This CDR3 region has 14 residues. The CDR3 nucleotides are TGTGCCAGCAGCCAACTGACAGGGGACAATGAGCAGTTCTTC. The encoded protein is CASSQLTGDNEQFF.

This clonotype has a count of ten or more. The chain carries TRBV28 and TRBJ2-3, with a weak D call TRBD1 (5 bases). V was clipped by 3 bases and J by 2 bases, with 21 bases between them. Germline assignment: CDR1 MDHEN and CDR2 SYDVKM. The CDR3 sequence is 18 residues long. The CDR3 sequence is CASSLTGRVSELTDTQYF. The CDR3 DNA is TGTGCCAGCAGTTTGACTGGCAGGGTATCAGAACTCACAGATACGCAGTATTTT.

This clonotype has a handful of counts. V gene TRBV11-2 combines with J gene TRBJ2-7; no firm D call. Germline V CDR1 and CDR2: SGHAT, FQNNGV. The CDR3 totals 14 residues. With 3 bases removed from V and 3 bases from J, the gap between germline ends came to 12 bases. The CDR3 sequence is CASSFLSLNYEQYF. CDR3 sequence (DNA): TGTGCCAGCAGCTTTCTGTCGCTTAACTACGAGCAGTACTTC.

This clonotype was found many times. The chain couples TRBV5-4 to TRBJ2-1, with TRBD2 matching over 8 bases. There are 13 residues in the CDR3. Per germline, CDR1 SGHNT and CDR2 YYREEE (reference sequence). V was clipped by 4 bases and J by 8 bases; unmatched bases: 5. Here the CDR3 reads CASSRGGGYEQFF. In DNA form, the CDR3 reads TGTGCCAGCAGCCGGGGGGGTGGCTATGAGCAGTTCTTC. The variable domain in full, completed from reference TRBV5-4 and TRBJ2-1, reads ETGVTQSPTHLIKTRGQQVTLRCSSQSGHNTVSWYQQALGQGPQFIFQYYREEENGRGNFPPRFSGLQFPNYSSELNVNALELDDSALYLCASSRGGGYEQFFGPGTRLTVL.

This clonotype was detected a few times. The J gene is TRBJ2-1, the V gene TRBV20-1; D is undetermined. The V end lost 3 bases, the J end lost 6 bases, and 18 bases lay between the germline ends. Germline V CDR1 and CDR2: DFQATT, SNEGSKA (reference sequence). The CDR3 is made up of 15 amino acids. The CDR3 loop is CSARILRSQGNEQFF. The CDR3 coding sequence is TGCAGTGCTAGGATTTTACGGAGCCAAGGCAATGAGCAGTTCTTC.

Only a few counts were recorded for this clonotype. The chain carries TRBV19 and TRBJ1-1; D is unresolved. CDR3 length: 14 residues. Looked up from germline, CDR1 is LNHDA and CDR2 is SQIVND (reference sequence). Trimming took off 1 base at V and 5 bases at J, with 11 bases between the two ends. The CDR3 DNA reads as TGTGCCAGTAGTATAGGCCAGAGTTGGACTGAAGCTTTCTTT. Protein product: CASSIGQSWTEAFF.

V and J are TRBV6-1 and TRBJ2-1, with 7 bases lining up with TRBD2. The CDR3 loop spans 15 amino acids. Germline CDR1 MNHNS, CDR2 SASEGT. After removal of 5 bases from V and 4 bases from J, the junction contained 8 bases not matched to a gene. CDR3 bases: TGTGCCAGCAGTAGGGACTACGCGGCTTACAATGAGCAGTTCTTC. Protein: CASSRDYAAYNEQFF.

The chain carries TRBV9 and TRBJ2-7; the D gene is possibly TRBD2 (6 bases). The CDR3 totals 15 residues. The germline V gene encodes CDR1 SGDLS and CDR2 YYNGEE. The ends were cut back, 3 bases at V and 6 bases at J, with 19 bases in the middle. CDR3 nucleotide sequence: TGTGCCAGCAGCGCCTCCGGGACTGCCGGATCCGAGCAGTACTTC. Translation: CASSASGTAGSEQYF.

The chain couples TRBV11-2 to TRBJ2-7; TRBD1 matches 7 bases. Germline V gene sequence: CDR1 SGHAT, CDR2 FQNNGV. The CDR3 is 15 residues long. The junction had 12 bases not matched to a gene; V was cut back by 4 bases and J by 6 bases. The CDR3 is CASSSGGPQPLEQYF. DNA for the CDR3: TGTGCCAGCAGCTCAGGGGGACCCCAGCCCCTCGAGCAGTACTTC. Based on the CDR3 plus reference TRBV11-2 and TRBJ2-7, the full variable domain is EAGVAQSPRYKIIEKRQSVAFWCNPISGHATLYWYQQILGQGPKLLIQFQNNGVVDDSQLPKDRFSAERLKGVDSTLKIQPAKLEDSAVYLCASSSGGPQPLEQYFGPGTRLTVT.

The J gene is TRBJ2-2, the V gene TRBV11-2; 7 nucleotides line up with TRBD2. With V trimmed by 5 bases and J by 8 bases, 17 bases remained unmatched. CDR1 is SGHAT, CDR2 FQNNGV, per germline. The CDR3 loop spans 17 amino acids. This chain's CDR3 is CASSPNRGGRAVGELFF. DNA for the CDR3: TGTGCCAGCAGCCCAAACCGGGGAGGGAGGGCCGTGGGGGAGCTGTTTTTT.

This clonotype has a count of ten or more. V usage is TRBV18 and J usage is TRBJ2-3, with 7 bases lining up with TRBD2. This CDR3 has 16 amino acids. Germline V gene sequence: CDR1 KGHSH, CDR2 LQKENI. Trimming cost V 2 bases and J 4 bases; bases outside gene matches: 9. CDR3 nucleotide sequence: TGTGCCAGCTCACCATTGAGGGAGGGCCGTCCAGATACGCAGTATTTT. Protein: CASSPLREGRPDTQYF.

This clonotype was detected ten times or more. In DNA, the CDR3 is TGTGCCAGCAGTGACATTCCAGGGGCGAACACCGGGGAGCTGTTTTTT. Translated, it gives CASSDIPGANTGELFF. The chain recombines TRBV6-4 with TRBJ2-2; D possibly corresponds to TRBD1 (6 bases). The CDR3 length is 16 residues. CDR1 is MRHNA, CDR2 SNTAGT, per germline. V lost 2 bases and J lost 0, with 10 bases in between.

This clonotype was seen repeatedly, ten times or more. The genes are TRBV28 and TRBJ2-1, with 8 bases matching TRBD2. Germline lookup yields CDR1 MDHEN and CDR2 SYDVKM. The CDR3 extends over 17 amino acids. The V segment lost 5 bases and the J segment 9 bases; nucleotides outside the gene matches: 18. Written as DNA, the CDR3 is TGTGCCAGCAGTCCGTGGACCGGGACTAGTGCCCAGGGTGAGCAGTTCTTC. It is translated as CASSPWTGTSAQGEQFF.

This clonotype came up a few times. The DNA for the CDR3 is TGTGCCAGCAGCTCGTTAGCGGGAGGATCGACAGATACGCAGTATTTT. Protein product: CASSSLAGGSTDTQYF. J is TRBJ2-3 and V is TRBV11-2; the match to TRBD2 covers 10 bases. The germline V gene encodes CDR1 SGHAT and CDR2 FQNNGV. Germline trimming cut 4 bases from V and 3 bases from J; bases unmatched to any gene: 7. The CDR3 extends over 16 amino acids.

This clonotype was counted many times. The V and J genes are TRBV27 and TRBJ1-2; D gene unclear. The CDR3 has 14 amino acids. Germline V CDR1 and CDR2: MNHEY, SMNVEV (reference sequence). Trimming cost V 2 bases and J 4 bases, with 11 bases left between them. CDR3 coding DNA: TGTGCCAGCAGTTTAAGGGAGACGACCTATGGCTACACCTTC. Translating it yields CASSLRETTYGYTF.

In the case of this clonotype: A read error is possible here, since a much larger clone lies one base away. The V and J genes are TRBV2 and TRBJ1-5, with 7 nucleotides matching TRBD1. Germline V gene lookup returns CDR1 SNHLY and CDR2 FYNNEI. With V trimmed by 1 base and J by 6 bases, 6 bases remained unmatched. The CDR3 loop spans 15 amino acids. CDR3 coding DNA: TGTGCCAGCAGTGAAGAGGGACAGAGTAGTCAGCCCCAGCATTTT. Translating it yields CASSEEGQSSQPQHF.

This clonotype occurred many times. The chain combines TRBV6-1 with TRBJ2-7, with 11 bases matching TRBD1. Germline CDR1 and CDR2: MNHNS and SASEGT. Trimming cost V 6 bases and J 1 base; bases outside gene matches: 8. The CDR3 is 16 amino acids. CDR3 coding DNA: TGTGCCAGCAGACCCCTGGACAGGGGGCTATCCTACGAGCAGTACTTC. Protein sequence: CASRPLDRGLSYEQYF.

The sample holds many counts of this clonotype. The CDR3 protein is CASTSPRGQSTDTQYF. The DNA of the CDR3 is TGTGCCAGCACCTCCCCCAGGGGGCAGAGCACAGATACGCAGTATTTT. The chain recombines TRBV28 with TRBJ2-3, with 8 bases that match TRBD1. The CDR3 contains 16 residues. Germline V CDR1 and CDR2: MDHEN, SYDVKM. Trimming removed 7 bases from V and 0 bases from J; junction bases left unmatched: 9.

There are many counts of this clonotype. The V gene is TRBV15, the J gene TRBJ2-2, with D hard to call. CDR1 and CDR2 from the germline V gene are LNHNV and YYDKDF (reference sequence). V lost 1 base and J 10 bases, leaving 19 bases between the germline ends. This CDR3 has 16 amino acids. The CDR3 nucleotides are TGTGCCACCAGCAGAGGTACCCCAGCCCCGCCGGAGGAGCTGTTTTTT. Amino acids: CATSRGTPAPPEELFF. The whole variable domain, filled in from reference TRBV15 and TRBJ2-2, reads DAMVIQNPRYQVTQFGKPVTLSCSQTLNHNVMYWYQQKSSQAPKLLFHYYDKDFNNEADTPDNFQSRRPNTSFCFLDIRSPGLGDTAMYLCATSRGTPAPPEELFFGEGSRLTVL.

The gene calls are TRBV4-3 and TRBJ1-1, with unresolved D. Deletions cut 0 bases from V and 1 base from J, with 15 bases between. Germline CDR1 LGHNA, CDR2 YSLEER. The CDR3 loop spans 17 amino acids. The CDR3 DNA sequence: TGCGCCAGCAGCCAAGATCCACCAGGTCGAAGGAACACTGAAGCTTTCTTT. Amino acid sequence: CASSQDPPGRRNTEAFF.

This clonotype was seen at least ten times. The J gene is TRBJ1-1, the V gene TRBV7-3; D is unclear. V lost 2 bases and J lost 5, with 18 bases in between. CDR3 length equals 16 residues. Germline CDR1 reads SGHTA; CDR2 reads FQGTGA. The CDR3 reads CASSLVTYKLRTEAFF. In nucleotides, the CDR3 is TGTGCCAGCAGCTTAGTTACCTACAAATTAAGGACTGAAGCTTTCTTT. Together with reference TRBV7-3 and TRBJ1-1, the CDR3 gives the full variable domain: GAGVSQTPSNKVTEKGKYVELRCDPISGHTALYWYRQSLGQGPEFLIYFQGTGAADDSGLPNDRFFAVRPEGSVSTLKIQRTERGDSAVYLCASSLVTYKLRTEAFFGQGTRLTVV.

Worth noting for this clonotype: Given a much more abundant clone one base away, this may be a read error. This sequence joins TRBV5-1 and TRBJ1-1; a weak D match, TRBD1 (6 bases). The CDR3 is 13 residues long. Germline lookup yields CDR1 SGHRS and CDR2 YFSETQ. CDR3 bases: TGCGCCAGCAGCTTGGAAGGGGACACTGAAGCTCTCTTT. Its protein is CASSLEGDTEALF.

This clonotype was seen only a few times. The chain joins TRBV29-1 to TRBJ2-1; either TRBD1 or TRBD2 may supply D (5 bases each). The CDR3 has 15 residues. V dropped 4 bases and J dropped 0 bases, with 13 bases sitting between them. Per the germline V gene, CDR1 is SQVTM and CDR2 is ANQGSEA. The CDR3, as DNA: TGCAGCGTTGGGAGTGGGACCAGCTCCTACAATGAGCAGTTCTTC. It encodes CSVGSGTSSYNEQFF.

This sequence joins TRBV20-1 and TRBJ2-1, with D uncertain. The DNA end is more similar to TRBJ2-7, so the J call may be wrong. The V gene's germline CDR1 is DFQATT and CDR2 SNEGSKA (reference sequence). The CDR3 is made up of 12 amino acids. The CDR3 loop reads CSARVAYNEQYF. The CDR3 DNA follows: TGCAGTGCTAGAGTGGCGTACAATGAGCAGTACTTC.

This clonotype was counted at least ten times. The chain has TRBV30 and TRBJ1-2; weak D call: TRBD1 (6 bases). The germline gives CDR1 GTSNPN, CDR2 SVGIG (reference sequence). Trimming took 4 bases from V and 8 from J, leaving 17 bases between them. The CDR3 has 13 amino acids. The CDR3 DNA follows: TGTGCCTGGATCAGAGGACAGTCGGGCGGCTACACCTTC. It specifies CAWIRGQSGGYTF.

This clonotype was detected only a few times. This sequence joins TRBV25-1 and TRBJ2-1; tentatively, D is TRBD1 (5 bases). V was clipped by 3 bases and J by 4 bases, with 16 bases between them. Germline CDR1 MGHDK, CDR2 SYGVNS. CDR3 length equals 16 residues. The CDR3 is CASSDMAGSRYNEQFF. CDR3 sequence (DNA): TGTGCCAGCAGTGATATGGCAGGGTCGAGGTACAATGAGCAGTTCTTC.

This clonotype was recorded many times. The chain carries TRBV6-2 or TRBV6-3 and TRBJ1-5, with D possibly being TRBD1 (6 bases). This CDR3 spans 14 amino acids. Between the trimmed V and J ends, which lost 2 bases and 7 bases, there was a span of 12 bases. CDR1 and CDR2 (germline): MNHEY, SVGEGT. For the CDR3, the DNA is TGTGCCAGCAGTTACCTGACAGGACAACAGCCCCAGCATTTT. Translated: CASSYLTGQQPQHF.

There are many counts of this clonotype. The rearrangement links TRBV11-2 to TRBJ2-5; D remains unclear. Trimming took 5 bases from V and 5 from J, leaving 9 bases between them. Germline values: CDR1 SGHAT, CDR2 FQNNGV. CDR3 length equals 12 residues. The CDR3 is CASSLGSETQYF. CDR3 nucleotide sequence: TGTGCCAGCAGCCTAGGGTCTGAGACCCAGTACTTC.